The entry that follows covers one TCR beta chain sequence. Its antigen remains unidentified. Base qualities are not at hand, and no much larger clone is one base apart. For CDR1 and CDR2, the germline V gene lists SGHVS and FQNEAQ. At the junction V is shortened by 2 bases and J by 7 bases; bases outside the gene matches: 8. The CDR3 goes from the cysteine to the phenylalanine over 15 residues. This entry keeps only the CDR3 DNA: 45 bases, framed from base 1. TCRbeta CDR3 regions were amplified from genomic DNA by means of the immunoSEQ Assay, a bias-controlled multiplex PCR. In the original analysis: The number of nucleated cells in each sample was estimated from the amplification of reference gene primers within the assay. To quantify the absolute abundance of each unique TCRbeta CDR3 rearrangement, sequence reads were collapsed and filtered. For each sample, productive Simpson clonality was calculated as the square root of Simpson's diversity index over productive rearrangements. This is the immuneACCESS table as TCRdb keeps it, with only in-frame sequences that have V and J called. A part of the clones is gone; compared with another copy, unresolved V genes explain less than half, and the rest is unexplained. The DNA gave D and trimming, while V, J and clone size come from that table. The sample includes under 150,000 clones, with approximately 87% observed a single time. Together, the top ten hold roughly 4.3% of the sample.

This sample was taken from a study of blood T cell repertoires in COVID-19 (TCRdb year 2020). In the study overall: Collaborator samples came from the United States, Italy and Spain and covered acute and convalescent phases of COVID-19. Samples came from the ongoing ImmuneRACE study (first 160 participants) plus 1,254 subjects from 6 global collaborators. Where available, HLA class I and class II types were obtained from metadata supplied by the sample provider rather than from assay-based typing. The dataset comprised deeply sampled blood TCRbeta repertoires from subjects exposed to, actively infected with, or recovered from COVID-19. A freely available public database, intended as a resource for researchers studying the immune response to SARS-CoV-2, is where the repertoires were released. The prospective study material was composed of cDNA or gDNA derived from T cells, B-cell-depleted T cells, or PBMCs. Nearly every sample came with metadata listing a de-identified subject ID, COVID-19 status, age in years and sex. General findings and caveats noted by the study authors: Clinical and demographic metadata were provided uncurated, with the amount varying by source and participant.

Whole blood was collected in K2EDTA tubes by collaborating institutions according to the institutions' own protocols. Collaborator samples were shipped for TCRbeta analysis as frozen whole blood, isolated PBMCs, or DNA extracted from either sample type. The material sequenced was peripheral blood. The TCR comes from a woman between 40 and 55 years old with acute or convalescent COVID-19. Here the chain combines TRBV7-8 and TRBJ1-5; TRBD1 fits 7 bases in the junction. The DNA sequence is as follows: TGTGCCAGCAGCTTATCTTCAGGGGGATGGCAGCCCCAGCATTTT. It codes for CASSLSSGGWQPQHF.